A single sample gave rise to the 21 T cell receptor beta chains below, sequenced in a study of metastatic and nonmetastatic thyroid tumors. MiXCR re-clonotyped the PCR reads for TCRdb. This table holds thousands of clones, more than 30% found once. Prior to thyroid surgery, none of the patients had received any treatment. What was sequenced was adjacent normal tissue. These receptors were obtained from a female donor with papillary thyroid cancer or a benign thyroid nodule (not recorded which). Some clones in this sample may be carry-over from other donors' samples.

V is TRBV28 and J is TRBJ2-7; a weak D match, TRBD2 (6 bases). Germline values: CDR1 MDHEN, CDR2 SYDVKM. V lost 6 bases and J lost 0, with 12 bases in between. The CDR3 totals 14 residues. This CDR3 reads CASSGGRSSYEQYF. The CDR3 DNA follows: TGTGCCAGCAGCGGGGGACGCAGCTCCTACGAGCAGTACTTC.

The genes are TRBV28 and TRBJ2-7; D remains unclear. Germline V gives CDR1 MDHEN, CDR2 SYDVKM. Trimming pared 5 bases from V and 4 bases from J, leaving 15 bases between. The CDR3 consists of 14 residues. The CDR3 loop is CASSTLLQQYEQYF. CDR3 coding DNA: TGTGCCAGCAGTACCCTTTTACAGCAGTACGAGCAGTACTTC.

By sample fraction, this clone is large. The chain couples TRBV2 to TRBJ2-1; a possible D gene is TRBD2 (6 bases). V dropped 6 bases and J dropped 9 bases, with 12 bases sitting between them. The CDR3 sequence is 12 residues long. CDR1 and CDR2 (germline): SNHLY, FYNNEI. The DNA of the CDR3 is TGTGCCAGCAGGGGTAGCGGCCCTGAGCAGTTCTTC. This sequence encodes CASRGSGPEQFF.

There are a few counts of this clone. The rearrangement joins TRBV6-1 to TRBJ2-5, with a weak D call TRBD2 (5 bases). V shed 6 bases and J shed 0 bases, with 14 bases lying between them. In germline, CDR1 is MNHNS, CDR2 SASEGT. This CDR3 has 15 residues. For the CDR3, the DNA is TGTGCCAGCAGCCACCGGGGAGCGTACCAAGAGACCCAGTACTTC. Protein product: CASSHRGAYQETQYF.

The rearrangement uses TRBV15 and TRBJ1-6; no definite D call. CDR3 length equals 14 residues. The germline V gene encodes CDR1 LNHNV and CDR2 YYDKDF (reference sequence). Trimming took off 1 base at V and 7 bases at J, with 8 bases between the two ends. CDR3 in DNA: TGTGCCACCAGCAGAGGCATGGAAAATTCACCCCTCCACTTT. Its protein is CATSRGMENSPLHF.

The chain employs TRBV28 and TRBJ1-6, with D tentatively TRBD1 (6 bases). Germline V gives CDR1 MDHEN, CDR2 SYDVKM. There are 15 residues in the CDR3. The V end was cut by 8 bases, the J end by 6 bases, with 17 bases between. The CDR3 nucleotides read TGTGCCAGCTCCTTTGGAGACAGGAGTAATTCACCCCTCCACTTT. This codes for CASSFGDRSNSPLHF.

The rearrangement links TRBV5-1 to TRBJ2-7, with 7 nucleotides matching TRBD2. The CDR3 is 13 amino acids. The junction had 3 bases not matched to a gene; V was cut back by 0 bases and J by 6 bases. Germline V CDR1 and CDR2: SGHRS, YFSETQ. For the CDR3, the DNA is TGCGCCAGCAGCTTGGACGGGAGGAGCGAGCAGTACTTC. Amino acid sequence: CASSLDGRSEQYF.

Regarding this clone: A much larger clone lies one base from this, so it may be a read error. The chain uses TRBV27 and TRBJ2-2; perhaps TRBD2 as D (6 bases). The CDR3 is made up of 16 amino acids. V shed 5 bases and J shed 1 base, with 14 bases lying between them. Germline CDR1 MNHEY, CDR2 SMNVEV (reference sequence). Here the CDR3 reads CASSPLAQRNTGELFF. CDR3 nucleotide sequence: TGTGCCAGCAGTCCGCTAGCGCAGAGGAACACCGGGGAGCTGTTTTTT.

The genes are TRBV12-3 or TRBV12-4 and TRBJ2-1, with 8 bases aligning to TRBD1. Germline trimming cut 3 bases from V and 3 bases from J; bases unmatched to any gene: 4. The CDR3 has 15 amino acids. Written as DNA, the CDR3 is TGTGCCAGCAGTTTGGCGACAGGGGTCTACAATGAGCAGTTCTTC. Its translation: CASSLATGVYNEQFF.

The J gene is TRBJ1-2, the V gene TRBV12-3 or TRBV12-4; D is uncertain. V was trimmed by 5 bases and J by 8 bases, leaving 15 bases between them. This CDR3 comprises 13 residues. The CDR3 loop reads CASSLDVGRGYTF. CDR3 DNA sequence: TGTGCCAGCAGTCTAGACGTAGGGAGGGGCTACACCTTC.

This clone has only a few counts. This chain connects TRBV6-1 to TRBJ1-4; no clear D gene. The V end was cut by 3 bases, the J end by 11 bases, with 13 bases between. The CDR3 spans 13 residues. Germline CDR1 MNHNS, CDR2 SASEGT. CDR3: CASSDSQKTKLFF. The CDR3 nucleotides are TGTGCCAGCAGTGACTCCCAGAAAACCAAACTGTTTTTT.

The chain employs TRBV6-1 and TRBJ2-2; 10 positions agree with TRBD2. With 10 bases clipped from V and 6 bases from J, the junction kept 8 bases outside the gene matches. Germline values: CDR1 MNHNS, CDR2 SASEGT. The CDR3 totals 14 residues. CDR3 DNA: TGTGCCACCCTATCGGGACTAGCGTCCGGGGAGCTGTTTTTT. As protein: CATLSGLASGELFF.

This clone was detected only a few times. The DNA of the CDR3 is TGTGCCAGCAGTTACTCTGGCGAGAGACAGGGGGCCTACGAGCAGTACTTC. Residues: CASSYSGERQGAYEQYF. The chain uses TRBV6-5 and TRBJ2-7; 9 nucleotides line up with TRBD1. CDR1 and CDR2 (germline): MNHEY, SVGAGI. V lost 0 bases, J lost 2 bases, and 8 bases stayed unmatched. This CDR3 contains 17 residues.

This clone is labeled as medium-sized. An end of the junction does not agree with germline; a read error may underlie this. CDR3 protein: CASTEGNTIYF. CDR3 sequence (DNA): TGTGCGAGCACTGAGGGAAACACCATATATTTT. J is TRBJ1-3 and V is TRBV5-5; no definite D call. Germline assignment: CDR1 SGHKS and CDR2 YYEKEE (reference sequence). This CDR3 comprises 11 residues.

The chain uses TRBV20-1 and TRBJ2-7, with 13 bases matching TRBD2. Germline-derived CDR1 and CDR2 are DFQATT and SNEGSKA (reference sequence). The CDR3 length is 18 residues. V was clipped by 1 base and J by 4 bases; unmatched bases: 13. The CDR3 region is CSARVAPGTSGKGYEQYF. DNA for the CDR3: TGCAGTGCTAGAGTTGCCCCTGGGACTAGCGGGAAAGGGTACGAGCAGTACTTC.

The J gene is TRBJ2-7, the V gene TRBV2, with D possibly matching TRBD1 (5 bases). V was shortened by 6 bases and J by 3 bases, with 9 bases between the two germline ends. The CDR3 runs 12 residues. CDR1 SNHLY and CDR2 FYNNEI come from the germline V gene. The CDR3 protein is CASSTGLYEQYF. In DNA, the CDR3 is TGTGCCAGCAGCACAGGCCTCTACGAGCAGTACTTC.

This clone ranks as large. The CDR3 reads CSARAIAGKYNEQFF. The CDR3 coding sequence is TGCAGTGCTAGAGCCATAGCGGGAAAGTACAATGAGCAGTTCTTC. This chain connects TRBV20-1 to TRBJ2-1; 8 bases align to TRBD2. CDR1 and CDR2 (germline): DFQATT, SNEGSKA (reference sequence). J was trimmed by 4 bases and V by 1 base; bases with no gene match: 6. The CDR3 has 15 residues.

The chain recombines TRBV20-1 with TRBJ2-5; 12 nucleotides agree with TRBD2. The germline V gene encodes CDR1 DFQATT and CDR2 SNEGSKA (reference sequence). With V trimmed by 3 bases and J by 4 bases, 9 bases remained unmatched. This CDR3 spans 16 amino acids. CDR3 sequence: CSASDFTGLAGETQYF. In nucleotides, the CDR3 is TGCAGTGCTAGTGACTTCACGGGACTAGCGGGAGAGACCCAGTACTTC.

This clone was detected only a few times. The chain employs TRBV28 and TRBJ1-3, with TRBD1 matching 9 bases. CDR1 is MDHEN and CDR2 is SYDVKM in the germline V gene. The CDR3 consists of 16 residues. V lost 4 bases to trimming and J lost 0 bases; unmatched junction nucleotides: 4. CDR3 in amino acids: CASSSQGQGSGNTIYF. Here the CDR3 DNA reads TGTGCCAGCAGTTCACAGGGACAGGGCTCTGGAAACACCATATATTTT.

In regard to this clone: At one boundary the junction diverges from the germline segment, which might be a read error. The rearrangement links TRBV7-9 to TRBJ1-2; maybe TRBD1 (6 bases). CDR3 size: 13 residues. Germline CDR1 is SEHNR and CDR2 is FQNEAQ (reference sequence). CDR3 sequence: CVSSGQLDYGYTF. The CDR3 coding sequence is TGTGTCAGCAGCGGACAGTTAGACTATGGCTACACCTTC.

The chain combines TRBV6-1 with TRBJ2-7, with D tentatively TRBD1 (5 bases). The CDR3 has 11 residues. Trimming pared 8 bases from V and 9 bases from J, leaving 14 bases between. The germline CDR1 and CDR2 sequences are MNHNS and SASEGT. The CDR3 DNA reads TGTGCCAGCGACTCTGGGGCGGTGCAGTACGTC. Its protein product is CASDSGAVQYV.